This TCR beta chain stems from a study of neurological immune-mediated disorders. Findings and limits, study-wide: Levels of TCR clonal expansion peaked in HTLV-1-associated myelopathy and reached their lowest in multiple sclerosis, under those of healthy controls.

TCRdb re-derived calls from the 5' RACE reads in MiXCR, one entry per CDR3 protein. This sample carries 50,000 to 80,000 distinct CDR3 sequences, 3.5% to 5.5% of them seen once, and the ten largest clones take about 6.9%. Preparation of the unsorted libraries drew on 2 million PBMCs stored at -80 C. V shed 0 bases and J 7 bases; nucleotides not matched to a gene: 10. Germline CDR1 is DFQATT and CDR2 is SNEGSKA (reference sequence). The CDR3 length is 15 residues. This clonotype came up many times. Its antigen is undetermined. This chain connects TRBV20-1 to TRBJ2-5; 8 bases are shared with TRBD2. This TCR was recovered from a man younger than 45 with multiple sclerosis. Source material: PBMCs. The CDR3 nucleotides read TGCAGTGCTAGAGATAGGTTACTAGCGGTTGGGACCCAGTACTTC. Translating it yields CSARDRLLAVGTQYF.